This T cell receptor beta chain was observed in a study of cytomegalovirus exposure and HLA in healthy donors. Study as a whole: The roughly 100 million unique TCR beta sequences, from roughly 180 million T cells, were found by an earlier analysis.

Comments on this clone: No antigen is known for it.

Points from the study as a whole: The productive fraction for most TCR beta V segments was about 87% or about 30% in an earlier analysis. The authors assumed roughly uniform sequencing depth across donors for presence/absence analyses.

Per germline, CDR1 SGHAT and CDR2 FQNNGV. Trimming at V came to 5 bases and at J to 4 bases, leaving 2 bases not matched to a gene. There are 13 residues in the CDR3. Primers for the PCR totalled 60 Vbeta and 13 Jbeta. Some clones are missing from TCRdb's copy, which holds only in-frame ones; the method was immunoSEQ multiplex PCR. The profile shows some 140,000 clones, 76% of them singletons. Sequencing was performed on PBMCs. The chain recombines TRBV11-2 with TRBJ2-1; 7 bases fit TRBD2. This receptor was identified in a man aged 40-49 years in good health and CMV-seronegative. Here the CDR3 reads CASSGTTYNEQFF. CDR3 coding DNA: TGTGCCAGCAGCGGGACTACATACAATGAGCAGTTCTTC.